This is a list of T cell receptor beta chains from one sample in a study of blood T cell repertoires in COVID-19. Clones were read by immunoSEQ multiplex PCR, and TCRdb kept only the in-frame ones, dropping some. Found here are 61,000 or so clones, about 90% of them singletons; the top ten hold 20% to 25%. Sequencing was performed on peripheral blood. These TCRs come from a woman aged 45-60 years with active or convalescent COVID-19. Each CDR3 is given with its conserved first and last residue. Fields, in order: D gene, CDR3 length, J gene, clone size, V gene, CDR3 protein, CDR3 DNA. D genes are given only for firm matches. Clone sizes are given selectively: once, few, many, or a class where the clone is expanded.

D: -
length: 15
J: TRBJ1-1
size: once
V: TRBV6-1
CDR3: CASSEAGAGNTEAFF
DNA: TGTGCCAGCAGTGAAGCGGGCGCGGGGAACACTGAAGCTTTCTTT

D: TRBD2
length: 14
J: TRBJ2-7
size: -
V: TRBV20-1
CDR3: CSASLGGGADEQYF
DNA: TGCAGTGCTAGTTTGGGGGGGGGTGCGGACGAGCAGTACTTC

D: -
length: 14
J: TRBJ2-7
size: -
V: TRBV28
CDR3: CASSLTRSAYEQYF
DNA: TGTGCCAGCAGTTTAACCAGGTCAGCCTACGAGCAGTACTTC

D: TRBD1
length: 17
J: TRBJ2-3
size: -
V: TRBV5-1
CDR3: CASSLAPGTGSTDTQYF
DNA: TGCGCCAGCAGCTTGGCCCCCGGGACAGGTAGCACAGATACGCAGTATTTT

D: TRBD2
length: 14
J: TRBJ2-1
size: -
V: TRBV7-8
CDR3: CASSSGLGDREQFF
DNA: TGTGCCAGCAGCTCGGGACTAGGCGATAGGGAGCAGTTCTTC

D: -
length: 11
J: TRBJ2-7
size: -
V: TRBV30
CDR3: CAWRTLEEQYF
DNA: TGTGCCTGGAGAACTTTGGAGGAGCAGTACTTC

D: -
length: 15
J: TRBJ1-1
size: -
V: TRBV27
CDR3: CASSLSTNGGPEAFF
DNA: TGTGCCAGCAGTTTATCAACCAATGGGGGCCCCGAAGCTTTCTTT

D: -
length: 12
J: TRBJ2-3
size: -
V: TRBV25-1
CDR3: CASSETSDTQYF
DNA: TGTGCCAGCAGTGAGACTTCAGATACGCAGTATTTT

D: -
length: 15
J: TRBJ2-3
size: -
V: TRBV10-3
CDR3: CAIKFERTSTDTQYF
DNA: TGTGCCATCAAGTTTGAGCGGACTAGCACAGATACGCAGTATTTT

D: TRBD2
length: 17
J: TRBJ2-1
size: -
V: TRBV10-3
CDR3: CAIGLAGALSSYNEQFF
DNA: TGTGCCATCGGACTAGCGGGAGCCCTGAGCTCCTACAATGAGCAGTTCTTC

D: TRBD2
length: 20
J: TRBJ2-1
size: -
V: TRBV19
CDR3: CASSIDHPFLAGGRYNEQFF
DNA: TGTGCCAGTAGTATAGATCATCCTTTTTTAGCGGGAGGGCGATACAATGAGCAGTTCTTC

D: -
length: 15
J: TRBJ2-3
size: -
V: TRBV2
CDR3: CASSEVRFYTDTQYF
DNA: TGTGCCAGCAGTGAAGTGCGATTTTACACAGATACGCAGTATTTT

D: -
length: 16
J: TRBJ1-1
size: few
V: TRBV28
CDR3: CASDVTGTLMNTEAFF
DNA: TGTGCCAGCGATGTGACCGGGACACTTATGAACACTGAAGCTTTCTTT

D: -
length: 10
J: TRBJ2-7
size: -
V: TRBV2
CDR3: CASIQGLWYF
DNA: TGTGCCAGCATCCAGGGGCTTTGGTACTTC

D: -
length: 15
J: TRBJ1-1
size: -
V: TRBV21-1
CDR3: CASKMDSPNGTEAFF
DNA: TGTGCCAGCAAGATGGACAGCCCCAACGGCACTGAAGCTTTCTTT

D: -
length: 13
J: TRBJ1-1
size: -
V: TRBV7-9
CDR3: CASSLRGNTEAFF
DNA: TGTGCCAGCAGCTTGCGGGGGAACACTGAAGCTTTCTTT

D: TRBD1
length: 13
J: TRBJ2-7
size: -
V: TRBV2
CDR3: CASRKTGGDEQYF
DNA: TGTGCCAGCAGAAAGACAGGGGGCGACGAGCAGTACTTC